This TCR beta chain comes out of a study of radiation and T cells in renal cell carcinoma. The overall study: Nephrectomy followed 15 Gy stereotactic body radiation by 4 weeks.

From germline, CDR1 is MGHDK and CDR2 SYGVNS. V shed 6 bases and J 0 bases; nucleotides not matched to a gene: 5. The CDR3 covers 15 residues. Using immunoSEQ multiplex PCR, the repertoire was profiled, and TCRdb retains in-frame clones only, with some absent. In the table there are more than 95,000 clones, roughly four fifths of which are singletons. As regards this clone: The antigen is undetermined.

Time point here: blood 2 weeks post-SBRT. As for treatment: 15 Gy SBRT to primary tumor, nephrectomy 4 weeks later. The patient's renal cell carcinoma had clear cell pathology. Findings and caveats of the study: Baseline intratumoral clonotype presence is unknown without pretreatment biopsies. In blood, top tumor clones expanded by 2 weeks, shrinking by 4.

The source was blood, collected from a patient whose treatment included radiotherapy and nephrectomy. The source is a man aged 45-65 years with renal cell carcinoma. The chain is built from TRBV25-1 and TRBJ2-3; 8 bases agree with TRBD2. The CDR3 is CASRFSSGSTDTQYF. CDR3 nucleotides: TGTGCCAGCAGGTTTTCTAGCGGGAGCACAGATACGCAGTATTTT.